The 28 T cell receptor beta chains given below trace back to one sample, sequenced in a study of T cells in Graves' hyperthyroidism and ophthalmopathy. Amplified regions were TCR beta CDR3 sequences from RNA transcripts. The TCR CDR3 first-round RT-PCR relied on the HTBI primer set. MiXCR, run by TCRdb on the multiplex PCR reads, gives a single entry per CDR3 protein. The data contain over 500,000 distinct CDR3 sequences, about 16% of them singletons. The sequencing sample was made of blood. These receptors were collected from a woman aged 30 to 39 with Graves' ophthalmopathy.

This clonotype appeared many times. CDR3: CASSRKGGGDTQYF. The DNA of the CDR3 is TGTGCCAGCAGTCGAAAGGGCGGCGGGGATACGCAGTATTTT. The rearrangement joins TRBV12-3 or TRBV12-4 to TRBJ2-3; a possible D gene is TRBD2 (5 bases). V was trimmed by 5 bases and J by 6 bases, leaving 15 bases between them. The CDR3 has 14 residues.

A few counts support this clonotype. This rearrangement joins TRBV10-3 to TRBJ2-5; 12 bases agree with TRBD2. This CDR3 spans 20 amino acids. Trimming removed 2 bases from V and 2 bases from J; junction bases left unmatched: 15. Looked up from germline, CDR1 is ENHRY and CDR2 is SYGVKD. CDR3 bases: TGTGCCATCAGTGAGCCAGGGGTGCTAGCGGGAGGGAGATATCAAGAGACCCAGTACTTC. It codes for CAISEPGVLAGGRYQETQYF.

The chain has TRBV30 and TRBJ1-2; possible D gene TRBD1, 5 bases. Germline V gene sequence: CDR1 GTSNPN, CDR2 SVGIG (reference sequence). This CDR3 has 14 amino acids. V was pared by 4 bases and J by 4 bases, with 16 bases between. CDR3 nucleotides: TGTGCCTGGACGCGGGGGATGGAGAGCTATGGCTACACCTTC. Its protein product is CAWTRGMESYGYTF.

Many counts were recorded for this clonotype. The rearrangement links TRBV30 to TRBJ2-1; D unclear. V was trimmed by 2 bases and J by 4 bases, leaving 9 bases between them. The germline V gene has CDR1 GTSNPN and CDR2 SVGIG (reference sequence). The CDR3 length is 13 residues. This chain's CDR3 is CAWSRTHYNEQFF. For the CDR3, the DNA is TGTGCCTGGAGTAGGACCCATTACAATGAGCAGTTCTTC.

This clonotype showed up just a few times. The CDR3 DNA is TGTGCCAGCAGTTTTACGATTCAGGGCACTGAAGCTTTCTTT. Its translation is CASSFTIQGTEAFF. The rearrangement links TRBV27 to TRBJ1-1; possible D gene TRBD1, 5 bases. The germline V gene encodes CDR1 MNHEY and CDR2 SMNVEV (reference sequence). CDR3 length: 14 residues. V lost 3 bases and J lost 4, with 12 bases in between.

The chain combines TRBV6-2 or TRBV6-3 with TRBJ2-2; 10 nucleotides agree with TRBD2. Per the germline V gene, CDR1 is MNHEY and CDR2 is SVGEGT. Trimming cost V 0 bases and J 4 bases; bases outside gene matches: 8. The CDR3 has 18 amino acids. The CDR3 spells CASSYSLAGAGGTGELFF. CDR3 sequence (DNA): TGTGCCAGCAGTTACTCCCTAGCGGGAGCGGGTGGCACCGGGGAGCTGTTTTTT.

The rearrangement links TRBV6-1 to TRBJ1-1, with D possibly being TRBD1 (6 bases). CDR1 and CDR2 (germline): MNHNS, SASEGT. V lost 6 bases, J lost 0 bases, and 17 bases lay in between. This CDR3 comprises 16 residues. Written as DNA, the CDR3 is TGTGCCAGCAGCCGCCGTTGGGGGGGCATGAACACTGAAGCTTTCTTT. Translation gives CASSRRWGGMNTEAFF.

This clonotype appeared a few times. The V and J genes are TRBV20-1 and TRBJ2-2, with D perhaps being TRBD1 or TRBD2 (5 bases each). Germline loops: CDR1 DFQATT, CDR2 SNEGSKA (reference sequence). The CDR3 covers 16 residues. Trimming removed 0 bases at V and 0 bases at J, with 11 bases between. The CDR3 spells CSARESEGPNTGELFF. The DNA for the CDR3 is TGCAGTGCTAGAGAGTCTGAGGGGCCGAACACCGGGGAGCTGTTTTTT.

This clonotype has at least ten counts. The V and J genes are TRBV7-6 and TRBJ2-7; TRBD2 is a possible D gene (7 bases). Germline CDR1 is SGHVS and CDR2 is FNYEAQ. CDR3 size: 12 residues. With 7 bases removed from V and 7 bases from J, the gap between germline ends came to 14 bases. The DNA for the CDR3 is TGTGCCAGCAACGGGGGGCTCGGGGAGCAGTACTTC. Translation gives CASNGGLGEQYF.

This clonotype was detected many times. The chain is built from TRBV28 and TRBJ2-7; the D gene could be TRBD1 or TRBD2 (6 bases each). Germline V gene data show CDR1 as MDHEN and CDR2 as SYDVKM. Trimming cost V 3 bases and J 7 bases, with 13 bases left between them. The CDR3 has 13 residues. DNA for the CDR3: TGTGCCAGCAGTTTGACGGGGGCTAGGGAGCAGTACTTC. Translating it yields CASSLTGAREQYF.

This clonotype showed up many times. The chain combines TRBV7-7 with TRBJ2-1, with 9 bases matching TRBD1. The germline CDR1 and CDR2 sequences are SSHAT and FNYEAQ (reference sequence). The CDR3 loop spans 13 amino acids. V lost 4 bases, J lost 10 bases, and 5 bases stayed unmatched. This CDR3 is CASSWGQGEEQFF. DNA for the CDR3: TGTGCCAGCAGCTGGGGACAGGGCGAGGAGCAGTTCTTC.

Many counts were recorded for this clonotype. This chain connects TRBV28 to TRBJ1-1; a possible D gene is TRBD1 (5 bases). There are 16 residues in the CDR3. Germline V CDR1 and CDR2: MDHEN, SYDVKM. Trimming cost V 5 bases and J 0 bases, with 16 bases left between them. For the CDR3, the DNA is TGTGCCAGCAGTCCCTCGGGGACCAAAATGAACACTGAAGCTTTCTTT. This encodes CASSPSGTKMNTEAFF. The whole variable domain, remainder taken from reference TRBV28 and TRBJ1-1, is DVKVTQSSRYLVKRTGEKVFLECVQDMDHENMFWYRQDPGLGLRLIYFSYDVKMKEKGDIPEGYSVSREKKERFSLILESASTNQTSMYLCASSPSGTKMNTEAFFGQGTRLTVV.

This sequence joins TRBV5-4 and TRBJ2-2, with 7 bases aligning to TRBD1. Germline values: CDR1 SGHNT, CDR2 YYREEE (reference sequence). Losses at the gene ends were 2 bases for V and 7 bases for J; bases not matched to a gene: 5. This CDR3 has 14 amino acids. CDR3 in amino acids: CASSFDRVVGELFF. The DNA of the CDR3 is TGTGCCAGCAGCTTCGACAGGGTGGTCGGGGAGCTGTTTTTT.

There are many counts of this clonotype. V is TRBV7-2 and J is TRBJ1-2; TRBD1 matches 7 bases. After removal of 5 bases from V and 4 bases from J, the junction contained 10 bases not matched to a gene. Germline lookup yields CDR1 SGHTA and CDR2 FQGNSA. The CDR3 runs 15 residues. The CDR3 spells CASSEPPTGSYGYTF. The CDR3 DNA sequence: TGTGCCAGCAGCGAACCCCCGACAGGGAGCTATGGCTACACCTTC.

Comment on this clonotype: This clone may be a read error of a much larger clone one base away. The rearrangement links TRBV20-1 to TRBJ2-4, with TRBD2 as a possible D gene (6 bases). Germline V CDR1 and CDR2: DFQATT, SNEGSKA (reference sequence). CDR3 length equals 13 residues. Trimming removed 7 bases from V and 9 bases from J, with 19 bases in between. CDR3 sequence reads: CSVDSRRETIQYF. The CDR3 DNA follows: TGCAGTGTGGATAGCCGGCGGGAAACCATTCAGTACTTC.

Regarding this clonotype: One end of the junction varies from germline; a read error may be responsible. This chain links TRBV18 with TRBJ2-7; TRBD1 agrees at 8 bases. Looked up from germline, CDR1 is KGHSH and CDR2 is LQKENI. The CDR3 extends over 14 amino acids. The CDR3 DNA reads as TGTGCCAGCGGTGGGACAGGAAGCTCCTGCGAGCAGTACTTC. Its translation is CASGGTGSSCEQYF. The full variable domain, with the rest looked up from reference TRBV18 and TRBJ2-7, is NAGVMQNPRHLVRRRGQEARLRCSPMKGHSHVYWYRQLPEEGLKFMVYLQKENIIDESGMPKERFSAEFPKEGPSILRIQQVVRGDSAAYFCASGGTGSSCEQYFGPGTRLTVT.

This clonotype has a handful of counts. The chain uses TRBV4-3 and TRBJ2-7; D unclear. This CDR3 comprises 13 residues. Germline V gives CDR1 LGHNA, CDR2 YSLEER. The V gene lost 2 bases and the J gene lost 2 bases, with 7 bases spanning the gap. The CDR3 DNA reads as TGCGCCAGCAGCCAATACAGAACCTACGAGCAGTACTTC. This encodes CASSQYRTYEQYF.

CDR3 residues: CASSSGPGQLNTEAFF. In nucleotides, the CDR3 is TGTGCCAGCAGTTCGGGCCCGGGACAATTGAACACTGAAGCTTTCTTT. J is TRBJ1-1 and V is TRBV6-2 or TRBV6-3; tentatively, D is TRBD1 (6 bases). Trimming took 4 bases from V and 0 from J, leaving 15 bases between them. This CDR3 is 16 amino acids long. Looked up from germline, CDR1 is MNHEY and CDR2 is SVGEGT.

The V gene is TRBV7-2, the J gene TRBJ2-1; 8 bases match TRBD2. The trim removed 2 bases at V and 6 bases at J, leaving 6 bases unmatched. Germline CDR1 and CDR2: SGHTA and FQGNSA. The CDR3 contains 15 residues. In nucleotides, the CDR3 is TGTGCCAGCAGCTTAATCGGCGGGAGGACCAATGAGCAGTTCTTC. Its translation is CASSLIGGRTNEQFF. Full variable domain (remainder filled in from reference TRBV7-2 and TRBJ2-1): GAGVSQSPSNKVTEKGKDVELRCDPISGHTALYWYRQSLGQGLEFLIYFQGNSAPDKSGLPSDRFSAERTGGSVSTLTIQRTQQEDSAVYLCASSLIGGRTNEQFFGPGTRLTVL.

This clonotype was observed at least ten times. The chain joins TRBV15 to TRBJ2-7; unclear D gene. The CDR3 runs 13 residues. Germline loops: CDR1 LNHNV, CDR2 YYDKDF (reference sequence). Between the trimmed V and J ends, which lost 1 base and 5 bases, there was a span of 9 bases. The CDR3 spells CATSRVPTHEQYF. CDR3 in DNA: TGTGCCACCAGCAGAGTCCCAACCCACGAGCAGTACTTC.

This clonotype was found many times. The chain couples TRBV30 to TRBJ2-3; D remains ambiguous. Trimming removed 3 bases at V and 2 bases at J, with 12 bases between. In germline, CDR1 is GTSNPN, CDR2 SVGIG (reference sequence). This CDR3 region has 14 residues. The CDR3 sequence is CAWSPWTDTDTQYF. The CDR3 DNA follows: TGTGCCTGGAGCCCTTGGACGGACACAGATACGCAGTATTTT.

At least ten counts were recorded for this clonotype. The chain has TRBV7-2 and TRBJ2-1; D tentatively fits TRBD1 or TRBD2 (5 bases each). Deletions cut 1 base from V and 2 bases from J, with 12 bases between. The CDR3 consists of 16 residues. In germline, CDR1 is SGHTA, CDR2 FQGNSA. This CDR3 is CASSLGGSSPYNEQFF. In DNA form, the CDR3 reads TGTGCCAGCAGCTTAGGGGGGAGTAGTCCCTACAATGAGCAGTTCTTC. The full variable domain, with the rest looked up from reference TRBV7-2 and TRBJ2-1, is GAGVSQSPSNKVTEKGKDVELRCDPISGHTALYWYRQSLGQGLEFLIYFQGNSAPDKSGLPSDRFSAERTGGSVSTLTIQRTQQEDSAVYLCASSLGGSSPYNEQFFGPGTRLTVL.

This clonotype occurred many times. V gene TRBV28 combines with J gene TRBJ2-3; D is perhaps TRBD1 (5 bases). CDR1 and CDR2 (germline): MDHEN, SYDVKM. The V and J ends lost 2 bases and 6 bases respectively, with 18 bases between them. CDR3 length: 16 residues. CDR3 region: CASSLRGHFGKDTQYF. CDR3 nucleotides: TGTGCCAGCAGTTTACGTGGACACTTTGGCAAGGATACGCAGTATTTT.

Many counts were recorded for this clonotype. The chain carries TRBV5-1 and TRBJ2-7; 7 nucleotides match TRBD2. The length of the CDR3 is 13 residues. Trimming took 4 bases from V and 7 from J; bases not matched to a gene: 8. The germline CDR1 and CDR2 sequences are SGHRS and YFSETQ. The CDR3 reads CASSTNMGGEQYF. The CDR3 DNA reads as TGCGCCAGCAGCACCAATATGGGAGGGGAGCAGTACTTC.

The rearrangement links TRBV7-2 to TRBJ2-5, with D perhaps TRBD1 or TRBD2 (5 bases each). From germline, CDR1 is SGHTA and CDR2 FQGNSA. There are 14 residues in the CDR3. The V gene lost 5 bases and the J gene lost 0 bases, with 10 bases spanning the gap. The CDR3 DNA follows: TGTGCCAGCAGCCGAAGAGGGGACCAAGAGACCCAGTACTTC. Protein sequence: CASSRRGDQETQYF.

This clonotype was seen more than once but under ten times. The J gene is TRBJ2-5, the V gene TRBV28; 10 nucleotides align to TRBD1. The junction had 6 bases not matched to a gene; V was cut back by 1 base and J by 4 bases. Germline lookup yields CDR1 MDHEN and CDR2 SYDVKM. The length of the CDR3 is 16 residues. The CDR3 coding sequence is TGTGCCAGCAGTTTATTAGCGGACAGGGGGGGAGAGACCCAGTACTTC. It codes for CASSLLADRGGETQYF. Looking up the rest from reference TRBV28 and TRBJ2-5 gives the full variable domain: DVKVTQSSRYLVKRTGEKVFLECVQDMDHENMFWYRQDPGLGLRLIYFSYDVKMKEKGDIPEGYSVSREKKERFSLILESASTNQTSMYLCASSLLADRGGETQYFGPGTRLLVL.

This clonotype appeared once. This chain links TRBV30 with TRBJ2-3; tentatively, D is TRBD1 (5 bases). The length of the CDR3 is 14 residues. CDR1 is GTSNPN and CDR2 is SVGIG in the germline V gene (reference sequence). Trimming stripped 5 bases from V and 2 bases from J, with 14 bases between. The CDR3 DNA reads as TGTGCCTGGGATTTGTATGGGGCCACAGATACGCAGTATTTT. As protein: CAWDLYGATDTQYF.

This clonotype was seen ten or more times. The chain is built from TRBV12-3 or TRBV12-4 and TRBJ2-5; the D is unclear. The CDR3 runs to 14 residues. Trimming removed 3 bases from V and 4 bases from J, with 12 bases in between. CDR3 region: CASSFSSGPETQYF. CDR3 DNA sequence: TGTGCCAGCAGTTTTTCGTCTGGGCCAGAGACCCAGTACTTC.